This T cell receptor beta chain was identified in a study of glioma-infiltrating T cells after dendritic cell vaccination. Study-level background: Patients had newly diagnosed or recurrent glioblastoma and received dendritic cell vaccines. Study conclusions and caveats: Longer survival after dendritic cell vaccination followed higher pretreatment TIL content.

Assay: immunoSEQ multiplex PCR; the TCRdb copy retains only in-frame clones and omits some. Here the sample spans over 75,000 clones, roughly four fifths being singletons. About this clone: Antigen unknown.

Germline V lookup: CDR1 MNHNS, CDR2 SASEGT. The CDR3 spans 15 residues. With 7 bases removed from V and 4 bases from J, the gap between germline ends came to 14 bases. Time point indicated: after dendritic cell vaccination, including at tumor progression/relapse. The sample was blood, taken after dendritic cell vaccination. This chain links TRBV6-1 with TRBJ2-6, with D perhaps TRBD2 (7 bases). This clonotype originated in a human donor with glioblastoma. The CDR3 protein is CASTNRGAGANVLTF. The DNA of the CDR3 is TGTGCCAGCACCAACCGGGGGGCGGGGGCCAACGTCCTGACTTTC.